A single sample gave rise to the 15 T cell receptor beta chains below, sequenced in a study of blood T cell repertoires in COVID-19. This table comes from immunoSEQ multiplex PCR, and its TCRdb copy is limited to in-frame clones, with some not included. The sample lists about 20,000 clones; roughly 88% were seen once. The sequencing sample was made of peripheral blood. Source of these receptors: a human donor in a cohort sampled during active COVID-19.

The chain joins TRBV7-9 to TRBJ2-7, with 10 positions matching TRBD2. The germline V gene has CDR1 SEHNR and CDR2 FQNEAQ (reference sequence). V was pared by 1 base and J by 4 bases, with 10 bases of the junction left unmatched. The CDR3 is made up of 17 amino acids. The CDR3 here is CASSLDPPGLALYEQYF. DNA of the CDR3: TGTGCCAGCAGCTTAGACCCCCCGGGACTAGCGTTGTACGAGCAGTACTTC.

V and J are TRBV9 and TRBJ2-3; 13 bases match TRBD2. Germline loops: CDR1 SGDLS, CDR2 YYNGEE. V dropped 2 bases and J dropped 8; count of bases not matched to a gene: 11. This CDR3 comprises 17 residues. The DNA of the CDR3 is TGTGCCAGCAGCGTGGGACTAGCGGGGTCCTCGGGGGCTACGCAGTATTTT. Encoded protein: CASSVGLAGSSGATQYF. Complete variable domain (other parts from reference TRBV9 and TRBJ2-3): DSGVTQTPKHLITATGQRVTLRCSPRSGDLSVYWYQQSLDQGLQFLIQYYNGEERAKGNILERFSAQQFPDLHSELNLSSLELGDSALYFCASSVGLAGSSGATQYFGPGTRLTVL.

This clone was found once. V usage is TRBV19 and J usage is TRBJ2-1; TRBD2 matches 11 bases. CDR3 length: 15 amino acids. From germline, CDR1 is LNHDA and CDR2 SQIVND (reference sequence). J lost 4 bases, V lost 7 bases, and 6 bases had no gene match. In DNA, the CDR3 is TGTGCCAGTATGCTTCTAGCGGGAGGTTACAATGAGCAGTTCTTC. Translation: CASMLLAGGYNEQFF.

This CDR3 reads CASGGFTNYGYTF. CDR3 in DNA: TGTGCCAGCGGAGGATTTACTAACTATGGCTACACCTTC. This chain connects TRBV5-4 to TRBJ1-2; D call uncertain. Germline CDR1 SGHNT, CDR2 YYREEE (reference sequence). The CDR3 runs to 13 residues. V lost 7 bases and J lost 0, with 10 bases in between.

CDR3 DNA sequence: TGTGCCAGCAAGGACAGACCCGACTCTGGAAACACCATATATTTT. Translation gives CASKDRPDSGNTIYF. The V and J genes are TRBV27 and TRBJ1-3; TRBD1 might be the D (6 bases). V shed 7 bases and J shed 0 bases, with 13 bases lying between them. Germline V gene data show CDR1 as MNHEY and CDR2 as SMNVEV (reference sequence). This CDR3 comprises 15 residues.

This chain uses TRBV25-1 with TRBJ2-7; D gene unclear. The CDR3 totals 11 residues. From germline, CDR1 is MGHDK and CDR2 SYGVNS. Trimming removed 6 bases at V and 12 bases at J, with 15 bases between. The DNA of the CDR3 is TGTGCCAGCAGGGTGGGCAGTCTGGTGTACTTC. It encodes CASRVGSLVYF.

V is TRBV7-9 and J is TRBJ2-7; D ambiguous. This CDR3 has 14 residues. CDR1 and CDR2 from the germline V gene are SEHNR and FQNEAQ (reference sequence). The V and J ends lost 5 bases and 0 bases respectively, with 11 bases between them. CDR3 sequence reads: CASSLAMSSYEQYF. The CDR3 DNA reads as TGTGCCAGCAGCCTCGCGATGAGCTCCTACGAGCAGTACTTC.

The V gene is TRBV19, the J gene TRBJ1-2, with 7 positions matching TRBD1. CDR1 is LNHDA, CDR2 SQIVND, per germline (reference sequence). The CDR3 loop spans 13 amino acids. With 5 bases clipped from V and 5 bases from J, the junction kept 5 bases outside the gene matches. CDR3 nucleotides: TGTGCCAGTAGTTCCGACAGGGTGTATGGCTACACCTTC. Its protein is CASSSDRVYGYTF.

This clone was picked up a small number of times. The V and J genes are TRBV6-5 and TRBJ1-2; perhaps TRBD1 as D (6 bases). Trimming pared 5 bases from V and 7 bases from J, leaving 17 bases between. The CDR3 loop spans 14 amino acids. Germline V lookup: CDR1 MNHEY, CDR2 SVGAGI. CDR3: CASSRQDPYSGYTF. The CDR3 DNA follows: TGTGCCAGCAGTCGACAGGACCCCTATAGTGGCTACACCTTC.

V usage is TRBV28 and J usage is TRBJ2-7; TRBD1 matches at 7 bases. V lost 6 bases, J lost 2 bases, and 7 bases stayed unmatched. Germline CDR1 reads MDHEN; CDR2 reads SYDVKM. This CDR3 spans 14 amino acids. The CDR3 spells CASRSGTATYEQYF. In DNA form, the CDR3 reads TGTGCCAGCAGATCCGGGACAGCGACCTACGAGCAGTACTTC. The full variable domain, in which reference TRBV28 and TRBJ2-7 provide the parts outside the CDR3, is DVKVTQSSRYLVKRTGEKVFLECVQDMDHENMFWYRQDPGLGLRLIYFSYDVKMKEKGDIPEGYSVSREKKERFSLILESASTNQTSMYLCASRSGTATYEQYFGPGTRLTVT.

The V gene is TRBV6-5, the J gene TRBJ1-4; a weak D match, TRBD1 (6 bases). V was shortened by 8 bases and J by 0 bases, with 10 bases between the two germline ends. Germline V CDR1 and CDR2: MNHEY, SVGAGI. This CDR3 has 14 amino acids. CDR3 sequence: CASHTGTTNEKLFF. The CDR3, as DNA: TGTGCCAGCCATACAGGGACAACTAATGAAAAACTGTTTTTT.

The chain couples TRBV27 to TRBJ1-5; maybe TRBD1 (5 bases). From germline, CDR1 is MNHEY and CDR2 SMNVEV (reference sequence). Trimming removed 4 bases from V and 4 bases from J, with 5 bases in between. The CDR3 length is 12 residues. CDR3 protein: CASSYRNQPQHF. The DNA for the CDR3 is TGTGCCAGCAGTTACAGGAATCAGCCCCAGCATTTT.

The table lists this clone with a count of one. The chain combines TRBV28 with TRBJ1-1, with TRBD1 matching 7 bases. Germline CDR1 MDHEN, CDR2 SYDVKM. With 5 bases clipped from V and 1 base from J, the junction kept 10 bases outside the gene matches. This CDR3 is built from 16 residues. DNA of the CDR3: TGTGCCAGCAGTCCCCCAAGACAGGGCCGGAACACTGAAGCTTTCTTT. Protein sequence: CASSPPRQGRNTEAFF.

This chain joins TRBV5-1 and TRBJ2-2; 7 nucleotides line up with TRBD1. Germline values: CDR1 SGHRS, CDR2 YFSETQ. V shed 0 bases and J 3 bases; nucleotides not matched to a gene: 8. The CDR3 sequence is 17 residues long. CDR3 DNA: TGCGCCAGCAGCTTGGCCGGTAGACAGGGCGACACCGGGGAGCTGTTTTTT. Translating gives CASSLAGRQGDTGELFF.

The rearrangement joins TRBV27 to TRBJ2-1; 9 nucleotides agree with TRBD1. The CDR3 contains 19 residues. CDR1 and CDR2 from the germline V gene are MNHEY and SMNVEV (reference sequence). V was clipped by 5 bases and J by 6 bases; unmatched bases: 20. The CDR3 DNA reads TGTGCCAGCAGTCGCTCCGGGACAGGGCGCGGAGACCCTTCCAATGAGCAGTTCTTC. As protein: CASSRSGTGRGDPSNEQFF.